This T cell receptor beta chain was recovered during a study of cytomegalovirus exposure and HLA in healthy donors (dated by TCRdb to the late 2010s). Study-wide context: An earlier analysis of several hundred of the donors reported 276 Gb of sequence data and 117 million unique TCR beta sequences obtained from around 170 million T cells. In a later genetic analysis, genome-wide SNP genotypes for 398 of the 666 donors were used, and that subset was treated as a discovery cohort. To predict cytomegalovirus infection status, the study combined high-throughput TCR immunosequencing, statistical association of individual TCRs with disease status, and machine learning. A later analysis re-analyzed previously published TCR beta repertoires from approximately 670 donors and added high-resolution HLA genotyping to study TCR occurrence patterns. An early release covering over 500 HLA-typed donors comprised 300 to 350 gigabases of sequencing data and 85 million to 100 million unique TCR sequences. The study aimed to test whether signatures of past pathogen exposure could be identified by cataloging public T cell receptors. Among over 350 genotyped donors of the cohort, an average of approximately 240,000 unique TCR beta nucleotide sequences were sequenced per donor, around 18% of them non-productive. An earlier analysis of 587 of the donors applied high-throughput TCR beta sequencing to assess whether each TCR beta V gene segment acted as functional or pseudogenic. The later analysis used no new phenotypic data to find candidate immune exposures, relying instead on TCR beta sequences and their occurrence across donors. The number of typed donors differed by locus: about 620-630 for A, B, C, DRB1 and DQB1; 500 to 550 for DQA1; approximately 610 for DPA1; and around 450 for DPB1. Donor age, sex, ethnicity and CMV serostatus were collected together with the repertoire data. Every repertoire in the discovery cohort had been generated on one and the same sequencing platform. The study profiled the T cell repertoires of 500 to 800 subjects by immunosequencing and related them to cytomegalovirus serostatus. The genetic ancestry cluster associated with self-reported Caucasian donors included roughly 84% of the 398 genotyped donors. Because of strong linkage in the cohort, 4 to 6 DR-DQ haplotypes were treated as single units for association and clustering. Besides the first cohort of 666 subjects, a separate validation cohort made up of 120 different subjects was used. HLA typing included class I and class II loci at four-digit resolution.

Here is what the overall study found, with its caveats: CMV serostatus was the only immune exposure information available for the cohort. In a later genetic analysis, a missense DCLRE1C variant was associated with V-gene and J-gene trimming of TCR beta chains, and the association was replicated in an independent cohort. About 15 rarely observed V segments, including chromosome 9 orphons, were excluded from the earlier analysis of about 600 of the donors because counts were too low. When HLA alleles, especially DR and DQ, strongly co-occurred, TCR associations were difficult to assign to individual alleles. It was suggested by the authors that the approach could potentially be generalized to other disease states and immunological phenotypes. A further reported finding was that TCR beta sequences accurately predicted the HLA-A and HLA-B alleles for most subjects in the first cohort. The study listed 170 or so TCR beta chains as associated with cytomegalovirus. Only TCR beta chains were sequenced in this cohort, and the absence of alpha or paired-chain data limited detectable features. Because the 87-base-pair reads could not distinguish some IMGT-functional V segments, including TRBV6-2 and TRBV6-3, those segments were excluded. In an earlier analysis of approximately 600 of the donors, most TCR beta V segments were observed in productive rearrangements about 90% or about 30% of the time, broadly matching IMGT annotations. Because some donors lacked HLA typing at each locus, the association tests relied only on the typed subset. The sequencing pipeline was judged likely to have produced a cluster of highly shared sequence variants as a technical artifact. Across donors, most TCR sequences were observed very rarely, whereas some public TCRs were present in many individuals. Several of the top co-occurrence clusters appeared to be linked to parvovirus B19, influenza, CMV and Epstein-Barr virus, according to a later analysis. A later analysis found that HLA-associated TCR beta chains were more clonally expanded and had lower generation probabilities than equally common non-associated chains. The presence/absence analyses assumed that sequencing depth was roughly uniform across donors, and that assumption may not be true. Linkage disequilibrium might explain the correlated functional status among segregating V segments, but an unknown experimental factor could not be excluded. The classifier was reported to diagnose cytomegalovirus status with high specificity and sensitivity in both the original cohort and the validation cohort. According to a later analysis, TCR association rates differed among HLA loci, with DRB1 alleles showing the most associated TCRs and HLA-C alleles showing the fewest. A later analysis found that most CMV-associated TCR beta chains appeared HLA-restricted, with HLA associations seemingly driven largely by CMV exposure. A later genetic analysis reported fewer N-insertions in productive TCRs among donors in an Asian-associated ancestry cluster than the approximately 670-donor mean. In a later analysis, around 15,000 TCR beta sequences were associated with specific HLA alleles at a false discovery rate of 0.05. A few of the identified cytomegalovirus-associated TCR beta chains were confirmed in vitro to be specific for cytomegalovirus antigens.

Library creation used the immunoSEQ multiplex PCR assay. For the multiplex PCR, a mixture combining 60 forward primers for TCR Vbeta segments and 13 reverse primers for TCR Jbeta segments was used. The CDR3 region of rearranged TCR beta genes was amplified from genomic DNA by a multiplex PCR assay. On the Illumina HiSeq System, the amplified TCR beta libraries were sequenced as 87-base-pair reads. As for the original processing: A later analysis counted tens of millions of unique TCR beta chains across the 650 to 700 repertoires, and about 10 million of these chains were shared by at least two donors. A nearest-neighbor algorithm error-corrected the raw reads and collapsed the reads into unique sequences, merging closely related sequences to remove PCR and sequencing errors. Alignment of CDR3 sequences to IMGT reference sequences was used to assign V, D and J gene segments. Each retained sequence needed at least a six-nucleotide match to both a V gene segment and a J gene segment. Rearrangements were called productive when the CDR3 lacked stop codons and stayed in frame with V and J; all others were non-productive. CDR3 was defined according to IMGT convention as the region running from the second conserved V-encoded cysteine to the conserved J-encoded phenylalanine. The earlier analysis of about 590 of the donors excluded sequences that lacked an unambiguous match to a single V gene segment. An earlier analysis of a few hundred of the donors classified V segments as functional when productive rearrangements were above 56.7% and as segregating when the standard deviation between donors was above 5%. A statistical classification framework was built for diagnosing cytomegalovirus status from the catalog of TCR beta chain sequences. In a later analysis, TCR nucleotide sequences were compared against IMGT/GENE-DB human TR gene sequences so that V and J genes could be assigned. Using the TCRdist pipeline, a later analysis assigned CDR3 sequences along with most-parsimonious VDJ recombination scenarios. In a later analysis, every TCR beta chain was defined by the combination of its CDR3 amino acid sequence and its V-gene family, and reads without a unique V-gene family were dropped. A later analysis removed several hundred highly shared, low-generation-probability nucleotide sequences to deal with suspected cross-contamination and a sequencing artifact. In a later analysis, a clonal expansion index for each public chain was calculated from normalized within-repertoire ranks of inferred template counts. In a later analysis, generation probabilities were computed using a VDJ recombination model fitted to out-of-frame rearrangements, and the results were checked against IGoR. Hypergeometric tests were used in a later analysis to score TCR-TCR, TCR-HLA and TCR-CMV co-occurrence, with a repertoire-size bias correction applied to the TCR pairs. False discovery rates were estimated in a later analysis by permuting HLA or CMV assignments 20 times. A later analysis grouped co-occurring TCRs with DBSCAN, adding TCRdist sequence similarity when clustering within HLA-allele-positive subsets. Co-occurrence clustering excluded repertoires with fewer than 30,000 or more than 120,000 public chains, plus five with anomalous nucleotide sharing. TCRdb obtained this table from immuneACCESS and retained in-frame rearrangements with V and J assigned. These tables miss some clones; where compared with another copy, unresolved V genes account for less than half of the shortfall, and the remainder is unexplained. That table is the source of V, J and clone size, and D and trimming were worked out from the DNA. The sample table shows under 250,000 clones, and just over 75% are seen once. Together, the top ten hold about 2.1% of the sample.

The cohort was made up of around 720 healthy bone marrow donors. All cohort members were sampled while nominally healthy, although unrecorded immune exposures were likely present. The donor was CMV seronegative and was included in the group of over 300 seronegative cohort members. Each donor provided a peripheral blood sample, and peripheral blood mononuclear cells were used for TCR beta sequencing. The Qiagen DNeasy Blood Extraction Kit was used to extract genomic DNA from the blood cell samples. CDR3 length: 13 amino acids, cysteine to phenylalanine. The sequence is cut down to CDR3 DNA, 39 bases in frame from base 1. V sheds 4 bases and J sheds 8 bases, leaving 11 bases between their ends. For CDR1 and CDR2, the germline V gene lists MNHNS and SASEGT. Notes on this clone: The target of this receptor is not known. Qualities for individual bases were not recorded, and no much larger clone is one base off.

The TCR was taken from a man aged 25 to 45 in good health and CMV-seronegative. The sequencing sample was made of PBMCs. The chain employs TRBV6-1 and TRBJ2-2; the D gene is perhaps TRBD2, from 6 matching bases. The CDR3 protein: CASSVVAEGELFF. The DNA sequence is TGTGCCAGCAGTGTTGTAGCGGAGGGGGAGCTGTTTTTT.